The following is a T cell receptor (beta chain) sequence with its context. TCRdb reprocessed the RT-PCR reads with MiXCR, giving one entry per CDR3 protein. The sample carries roughly 880,000 distinct CDR3 sequences, under 20% recorded once. This sample stems from a study of patients and donors after allogeneic stem cell transplantation. Germline trimming cut 0 bases from V and 6 bases from J; bases unmatched to any gene: 10. From germline, CDR1 is SQVTM and CDR2 ANQGSEA. This CDR3 is built from 16 residues. The chain has TRBV29-1 and TRBJ2-1; 8 bases fit TRBD1. Sequencing input: blood, either unsorted or a sorted T cell fraction (not recorded which). This clonotype was obtained from a human donor who was either an allogeneic HSCT recipient or a stem cell or donor lymphocyte infusion donor (not recorded which). It is not recorded whose cells these are; they may come from a transplant donor. The CDR3 loop reads CSVEDPTGVPPNEQFF. DNA of the CDR3: TGCAGCGTTGAAGACCCGACAGGGGTACCCCCCAATGAGCAGTTCTTC.